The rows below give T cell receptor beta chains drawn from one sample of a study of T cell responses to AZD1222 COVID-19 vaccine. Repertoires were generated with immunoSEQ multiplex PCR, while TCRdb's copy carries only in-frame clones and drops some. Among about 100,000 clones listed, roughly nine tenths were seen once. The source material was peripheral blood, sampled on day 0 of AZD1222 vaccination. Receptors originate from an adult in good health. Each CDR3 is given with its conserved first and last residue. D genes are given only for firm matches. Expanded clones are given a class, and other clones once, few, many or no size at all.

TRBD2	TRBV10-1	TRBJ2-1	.	TGCGCCAGCAGCTCCGGGACTACCTACAATGAGCAGTTCTTC	CASSSGTTYNEQFF
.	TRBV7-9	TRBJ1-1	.	TGTGCCAGCAGCTTGGAAGGGGCACGCTACACTGAAGCTTTCTTT	CASSLEGARYTEAFF
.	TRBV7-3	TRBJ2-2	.	TGTGCCAGCAGCTTAATAGGGGCCGGGGAGCTGTTTTTT	CASSLIGAGELFF
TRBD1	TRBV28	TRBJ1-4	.	TGTGCCAGCAGCCAGGGGGCAGACGAAAAACTGTTTTTT	CASSQGADEKLFF
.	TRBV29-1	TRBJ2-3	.	TGCAGCGTCCAGACCACAGATACGCAGTATTTT	CSVQTTDTQYF
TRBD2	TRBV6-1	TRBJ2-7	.	TGTGCCAGCAGTGAAACGACTAGCGGGCCCCTTTTC	CASSETTSGPLF
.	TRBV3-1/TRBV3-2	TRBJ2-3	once	TGTGCCAGCAGCCACGGCGGGCTGAGCACAGATACGCAGTATTTT	CASSHGGLSTDTQYF
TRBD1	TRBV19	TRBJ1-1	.	TGTGCCAGTACCCTGGGACAGGGAGGCACTGAAGCTTTCTTT	CASTLGQGGTEAFF
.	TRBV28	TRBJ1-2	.	TGTGCCAGCAGTTTCGGGACACGCTATGGCTACACCTTC	CASSFGTRYGYTF
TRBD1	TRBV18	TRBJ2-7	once	TGTGCCAGCTCAGCCACCGGGACAGGGGTTTACGAGCAGTACTTC	CASSATGTGVYEQYF
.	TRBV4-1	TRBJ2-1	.	TGCGCCAGCAGCCTCCGATATGTGGACCGGAGGTACAATGAGCAGTTCTTC	CASSLRYVDRRYNEQFF
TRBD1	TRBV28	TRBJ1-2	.	TGTGCCAGCAGTTTATCGACAGGGGACTATGGCTACACCTTC	CASSLSTGDYGYTF
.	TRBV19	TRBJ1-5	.	TGTGCCAGTAGTATACAGGGGTTGTATCGTCAGCCCCAGCATTTT	CASSIQGLYRQPQHF
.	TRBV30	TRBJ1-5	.	TGTGCCTGGGGGACGAATAGCAATCAGCCCCAGCATTTT	CAWGTNSNQPQHF
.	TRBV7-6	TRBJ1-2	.	TGTGCCAGCAGCTTAGGACAGGAGAACTATGGCTACACCTTC	CASSLGQENYGYTF
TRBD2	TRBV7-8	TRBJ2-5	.	TGTGCCAGCGGGGGACTACACTCCGCGGAGACCCAGTACTTC	CASGGLHSAETQYF
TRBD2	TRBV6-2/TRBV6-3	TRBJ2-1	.	TGTGCCAGCAGTTTTACCGGGACTAGCGGGAGGGGTAGCTCCTACAATGAGCAGTTCTTC	CASSFTGTSGRGSSYNEQFF
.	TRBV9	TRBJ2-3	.	TGTGCCAGCAGCGTAGGCCCTGGAACTACAGATACGCAGTATTTT	CASSVGPGTTDTQYF
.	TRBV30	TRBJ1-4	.	TGTGCCTGGAGTGTAATTGATGAAAAACTGTTTTTT	CAWSVIDEKLFF
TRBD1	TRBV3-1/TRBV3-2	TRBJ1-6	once	TGTGCCAGCAGCCCCCGGGACAGGCCCTATAATTCACCCCTCCACTTT	CASSPRDRPYNSPLHF
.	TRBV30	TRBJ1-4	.	TGTGCCTGGTCCCCCACGTTGGGGGAAAAACTGTTTTTT	CAWSPTLGEKLFF
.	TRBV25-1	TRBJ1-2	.	TGTGCCAGCAGTTCCGCCGTAGCCAGCTATGGCTACACCTTC	CASSSAVASYGYTF
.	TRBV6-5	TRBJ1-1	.	TGTGCCAGCAGGTACCAAAGGGGCACTGAAGCTTTCTTT	CASRYQRGTEAFF
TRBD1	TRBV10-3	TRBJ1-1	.	TGTGCCATCCGGACAGGTCTCAACACTGAAGCTTTCTTT	CAIRTGLNTEAFF
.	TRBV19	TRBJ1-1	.	TGTGCCAGTACTCAGGGGTCCCAGAACACTGAAGCTTTCTTT	CASTQGSQNTEAFF
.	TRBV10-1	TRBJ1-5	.	TGCGCCAGCAGTGAGAGGCGCAATCAGCCCCAGCATTTT	CASSERRNQPQHF
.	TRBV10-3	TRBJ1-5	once	TGTGCCATCAGTGATGCGGTAGGGGCCAATCAGCCCCAGCATTTT	CAISDAVGANQPQHF
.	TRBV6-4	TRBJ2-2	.	TGTGCCAGCACCAGGGACGCGGACACCGGGGAGCTGTTTTTT	CASTRDADTGELFF
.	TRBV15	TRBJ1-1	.	TGTGCCACCAGCAGGGATCGGGGGGTTGGGACTGAAGCTTTCTTT	CATSRDRGVGTEAFF
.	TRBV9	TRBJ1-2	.	TGTGCCAGCAGCGTAGGGCAGGACTATGGCTACACCTTC	CASSVGQDYGYTF
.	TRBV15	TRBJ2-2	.	TGTGCCACCAGCACGAGATCCAGGGCCACCGGGGAGCTGTTTTTT	CATSTRSRATGELFF
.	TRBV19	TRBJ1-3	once	TGTGCCAGTAACCAAAGATATCGGGCGGACACCATATATTTT	CASNQRYRADTIYF
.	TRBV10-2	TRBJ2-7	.	TGCGCCAGCAGTGGGCCAGGGGAGCAGTACTTC	CASSGPGEQYF
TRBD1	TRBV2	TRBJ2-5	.	TGTGCCAGCAGAGACCCCAGGGGACAGACAAACCAAGAGACCCAGTACTTC	CASRDPRGQTNQETQYF
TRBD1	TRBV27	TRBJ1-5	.	TGTGCCAGCAGCGGGACAGGCGGTAATCAGCCCCAGCATTTT	CASSGTGGNQPQHF
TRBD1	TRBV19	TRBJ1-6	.	TGTGCCAGTAGTGCCTCAGGGGGCCAATCACCCCTCCACTTT	CASSASGGQSPLHF
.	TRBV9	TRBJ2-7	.	TGTGCCAGCAGCGTAGCGGGAGCTCCCATCGAGCAGTACTTC	CASSVAGAPIEQYF
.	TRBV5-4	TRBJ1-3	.	TGTGCCAGCAGCTTGCAATTCTCTGGAAACACCATATATTTT	CASSLQFSGNTIYF
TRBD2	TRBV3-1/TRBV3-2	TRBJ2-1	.	TGTGCCAGCAGGGACTTAACTAGCGTAAATGAGCAGTTCTTC	CASRDLTSVNEQFF
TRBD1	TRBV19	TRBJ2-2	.	TGTGCCAGTAGGGACAGGGGGCGGACCGGGGAGCTGTTTTTT	CASRDRGRTGELFF
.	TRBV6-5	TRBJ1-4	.	TGTGCCAGTGGCACGTCGGAAAAACTGTTTTTT	CASGTSEKLFF